The 26 T cell receptor beta chains presented below share a single source sample, sequenced in a study of cytomegalovirus exposure and HLA in healthy donors. PCR employed 60 Vbeta and 13 Jbeta primers. Profiling relied on immunoSEQ multiplex PCR, and the TCRdb table lists in-frame clones only, not all of them. This table has 270,000 or so clones, 86% appearing once. Material: PBMCs. Every receptor here comes from a man in his forties in good health and CMV-seropositive.

V usage is TRBV7-8 and J usage is TRBJ1-1; a weak D match, TRBD1 (5 bases). This CDR3 spans 15 amino acids. Trimming left V 7 bases short and J 0 bases short, with 15 bases between. CDR1 is SGHVS, CDR2 FQNEAQ, per germline. CDR3 in amino acids: CASTPQAQVNTEAFF. The CDR3 DNA follows: TGTGCCAGCACCCCCCAGGCACAGGTGAACACTGAAGCTTTCTTT.

The chain carries TRBV7-3 and TRBJ1-2; 8 bases match TRBD1. The CDR3 has 15 residues. Trimming took 5 bases from V and 6 from J; bases not matched to a gene: 11. From germline, CDR1 is SGHTA and CDR2 FQGTGA. The chain's CDR3 is CASSPDRGIRDGYTF. The DNA of the CDR3 is TGTGCCAGCAGCCCTGACAGGGGTATACGGGATGGCTACACCTTC.

The rearrangement links TRBV27 to TRBJ1-2, with 9 bases identical to TRBD1. Germline V lookup: CDR1 MNHEY, CDR2 SMNVEV (reference sequence). The CDR3 totals 12 residues. Losses at the gene ends were 4 bases for V and 7 bases for J; bases not matched to a gene: 1. CDR3 in DNA: TGTGCCAGCAGTTCGACAGGGGGTGGCTACACCTTC. It encodes CASSSTGGGYTF.

The J gene is TRBJ1-5, the V gene TRBV28; 8 bases align to TRBD1. The CDR3 sequence is 16 residues long. The V gene's germline CDR1 is MDHEN and CDR2 SYDVKM. J lost 0 bases, V lost 2 bases, and 3 bases had no gene match. CDR3 in DNA: TGTGCCAGCAGTTTACGACAGGGGTATAGCAATCAGCCCCAGCATTTT. Encoded protein: CASSLRQGYSNQPQHF.

V usage is TRBV9 and J usage is TRBJ2-2, with D uncertain. This CDR3 has 15 amino acids. The germline V gene has CDR1 SGDLS and CDR2 YYNGEE. The V end was cut by 0 bases, the J end by 3 bases, with 9 bases between. The CDR3 DNA reads TGTGCCAGCAGCGTAGATAACTTCTACACCGGGGAGCTGTTTTTT. Encoded protein: CASSVDNFYTGELFF.

The V and J genes are TRBV11-3 and TRBJ2-2, with no clear D. The CDR3 covers 15 residues. The germline V gene has CDR1 SGHNT and CDR2 YENEEA. V lost 5 bases and J 7 bases, leaving 17 bases between the germline ends. DNA of the CDR3: TGTGCCAGCAGCAACCACAGATCCCCCAACGGGGAGCTGTTTTTT. This encodes CASSNHRSPNGELFF.

The genes are TRBV2 and TRBJ2-1; 10 nucleotides match TRBD2. Looked up from germline, CDR1 is SNHLY and CDR2 is FYNNEI. The CDR3 totals 14 residues. The junction had 7 bases not matched to a gene; V was cut back by 10 bases and J by 4 bases. The CDR3 is CAISLAGVYNEQFF. In nucleotides, the CDR3 is TGTGCCATCTCTCTAGCGGGGGTATACAATGAGCAGTTCTTC.

The chain couples TRBV9 to TRBJ2-1; D remains unclear. Germline CDR1 reads SGDLS; CDR2 reads YYNGEE. V was cut by 0 bases and J by 9 bases, with 7 bases left in between. This CDR3 spans 12 amino acids. CDR3 loop: CASSVGPGEQFF. The CDR3 nucleotides are TGTGCCAGCAGCGTAGGTCCGGGTGAGCAGTTCTTC. Using reference TRBV9 and TRBJ2-1 for the parts outside the CDR3, the full variable domain is DSGVTQTPKHLITATGQRVTLRCSPRSGDLSVYWYQQSLDQGLQFLIQYYNGEERAKGNILERFSAQQFPDLHSELNLSSLELGDSALYFCASSVGPGEQFFGPGTRLTVL.

This clone was seen many times. CDR3 residues: CASSVTSGRVREQFF. Written as DNA, the CDR3 is TGTGCCAGCAGCGTAACTAGCGGGAGGGTGCGGGAGCAGTTCTTC. This chain joins TRBV13 and TRBJ2-1; 13 bases are a match to TRBD2. This CDR3 spans 15 amino acids. The V gene end was trimmed by 5 bases and the J gene end by 10 bases; junction bases not matched to a gene: 8. Germline V gene lookup returns CDR1 PRHDT and CDR2 FYEKMQ (reference sequence).

The chain couples TRBV14 to TRBJ1-1, with 10 bases identical to TRBD1. V lost 4 bases to trimming and J lost 6 bases; unmatched junction nucleotides: 14. This CDR3 has 17 residues. CDR1 and CDR2 (germline): SGHDN, FVKESK. The CDR3 is CASSPLVRQGARSEAFF. CDR3 nucleotides: TGTGCCAGCAGCCCCCTAGTCCGACAGGGGGCGCGCTCTGAAGCTTTCTTT.

The chain carries TRBV9 and TRBJ1-1, with a possible D match to TRBD1 (6 bases). The CDR3 covers 14 residues. The germline CDR1 and CDR2 sequences are SGDLS and YYNGEE. V dropped 4 bases and J dropped 2 bases, with 12 bases sitting between them. The CDR3: CASSQWTENTEAFF. The CDR3 nucleotides read TGTGCCAGCAGCCAATGGACAGAAAACACTGAAGCTTTCTTT.

DNA for the CDR3: TGTGCCAGCAGCTTCGAAAGCGGGAGCCTGGGTGAGCAGTACTTC. It codes for CASSFESGSLGEQYF. The chain joins TRBV5-4 to TRBJ2-7; 8 bases match TRBD2. This CDR3 spans 15 amino acids. With V trimmed by 2 bases and J by 7 bases, 11 bases remained unmatched. In germline, CDR1 is SGHNT, CDR2 YYREEE (reference sequence).

The V call is TRBV7-3, the J call TRBJ2-1; 7 bases align to TRBD1. CDR3 length equals 15 residues. After removal of 5 bases from V and 4 bases from J, the junction contained 8 bases not matched to a gene. Germline-derived CDR1 and CDR2 are SGHTA and FQGTGA. The CDR3 reads CASSPLGGEYNEQFF. The DNA for the CDR3 is TGTGCCAGCAGCCCCCTAGGGGGCGAATACAATGAGCAGTTCTTC. The whole variable domain, filled in from reference TRBV7-3 and TRBJ2-1, reads GAGVSQTPSNKVTEKGKYVELRCDPISGHTALYWYRQSLGQGPEFLIYFQGTGAADDSGLPNDRFFAVRPEGSVSTLKIQRTERGDSAVYLCASSPLGGEYNEQFFGPGTRLTVL.

The rearrangement uses TRBV4-2 and TRBJ2-7; the match to TRBD2 covers 9 bases. From germline, CDR1 is LGHNA and CDR2 YNFKEQ. The V gene end was trimmed by 5 bases and the J gene end by 7 bases; junction bases not matched to a gene: 12. The CDR3 covers 15 residues. The CDR3 DNA reads TGTGCCAGCAGCTTATTTAGCGGGAGTAGTCAGGAGCAGTACTTC. Protein product: CASSLFSGSSQEQYF.

This clone has more than one count but fewer than ten. The CDR3 loop is CASSQAGTGVTNTEAFF. In nucleotides, the CDR3 is TGCGCCAGCAGCCAAGCCGGGACAGGGGTGACCAACACTGAAGCTTTCTTT. The rearrangement joins TRBV4-1 to TRBJ1-1, with TRBD1 identical over 10 bases. Germline CDR1 MGHRA, CDR2 YSYEKL. This CDR3 region has 17 residues. V lost 1 base and J lost 2; bases outside the gene matches: 7.

A remark on this clone: Within the sample, other DNA sequences also encode this same CDR3. The chain carries TRBV5-1 and TRBJ2-1, with no clear D. Trimming took off 0 bases at V and 4 bases at J, with 8 bases between the two ends. Germline V gene data show CDR1 as SGHRS and CDR2 as YFSETQ. The CDR3 is made up of 14 amino acids. CDR3 sequence reads: CASSLGQSYNEQFF. The CDR3 nucleotides read TGCGCCAGCAGCTTGGGACAATCTTACAATGAGCAGTTCTTC.

This clone appeared once. The rearrangement links TRBV19 to TRBJ2-7, with 13 bases matching TRBD2. Germline loops: CDR1 LNHDA, CDR2 SQIVND (reference sequence). J lost 5 bases, V lost 3 bases, and 4 bases had no gene match. The length of the CDR3 is 15 residues. CDR3 loop: CASSMGLAGTHEQYF. The CDR3 nucleotides read TGTGCCAGTAGTATGGGACTAGCGGGAACCCACGAGCAGTACTTC.

J is TRBJ1-2 and V is TRBV18; possibly TRBD1 for D (5 bases). Germline CDR1 and CDR2: KGHSH and LQKENI. This CDR3 has 15 residues. Trimming took off 3 bases at V and 4 bases at J, with 15 bases between the two ends. The DNA for the CDR3 is TGTGCCAGCTCACCTGTAGGGGCTGTCCCCTATGGCTACACCTTC. Translated, it gives CASSPVGAVPYGYTF.

The CDR3 bases are TGTGCCAGCAGCTTAGTGGGTGGGAGTCGTAACAATGAGCAGTTCTTC. Its translation: CASSLVGGSRNNEQFF. This chain uses TRBV11-3 with TRBJ2-1, with D maybe TRBD2 (5 bases). CDR1 SGHNT and CDR2 YENEEA come from the germline V gene. The CDR3 totals 16 residues. V gave up 1 base and J gave up 5 bases, with 15 bases separating them.

This clone was seen a single time. CDR3 protein: CASSDPRGHYEQYF. Here the CDR3 DNA reads TGTGCCAGCAGTGATCCCAGGGGGCACTACGAGCAGTACTTC. V and J are TRBV6-1 and TRBJ2-7, with 8 bases fitting TRBD1. Per germline, CDR1 MNHNS and CDR2 SASEGT. The length of the CDR3 is 14 residues. V shed 3 bases and J 3 bases; nucleotides not matched to a gene: 4.

The chain joins TRBV4-1 to TRBJ2-2, with 7 bases matching TRBD1. The CDR3 is made up of 15 amino acids. V was pared by 3 bases and J by 6 bases, with 7 bases of the junction left unmatched. Germline CDR1 MGHRA, CDR2 YSYEKL. CDR3 in DNA: TGCGCCAGCAGCCAGTCAGCTCAGGGGGCCGGGGAGCTGTTTTTT. Protein product: CASSQSAQGAGELFF.

Worth noting for this clone: One junction end does not reproduce the germline sequence, and a read error may be involved. The V and J genes are TRBV7-9 and TRBJ1-2, with D unresolved. Germline CDR1 SEHNR, CDR2 FQNEAQ (reference sequence). The CDR3 totals 14 residues. For the CDR3, the DNA is TGTTCCAGCAGCTTAGACGGAGGACCCTATGGCTACACCTTC. Amino acids: CSSSLDGGPYGYTF.

The chain combines TRBV19 with TRBJ2-2; 12 nucleotides match TRBD1. The length of the CDR3 is 14 residues. In germline, CDR1 is LNHDA, CDR2 SQIVND (reference sequence). V shed 8 bases, J shed 5 bases, and the junction held 3 bases outside the gene matches. The CDR3 region is CASWGQGATGELFF. The CDR3 DNA sequence: TGTGCCAGTTGGGGACAGGGGGCGACCGGGGAGCTGTTTTTT.

The V gene is TRBV28, the J gene TRBJ1-5, with 7 bases identical to TRBD1. Unmatched junction bases numbered 7, after V lost 6 bases and J lost 2 bases. From germline, CDR1 is MDHEN and CDR2 SYDVKM. The CDR3 consists of 15 residues. CDR3 sequence: CASRQGTSGNQPQHF. The CDR3 DNA reads TGTGCCAGCAGACAGGGGACCTCGGGCAATCAGCCCCAGCATTTT. The full variable domain, completed using reference TRBV28 and TRBJ1-5, is DVKVTQSSRYLVKRTGEKVFLECVQDMDHENMFWYRQDPGLGLRLIYFSYDVKMKEKGDIPEGYSVSREKKERFSLILESASTNQTSMYLCASRQGTSGNQPQHFGDGTRLSIL.

The CDR3: CASSVGGSGNTIYF. CDR3 nucleotides: TGTGCCAGCAGTGTGGGAGGCTCTGGAAACACCATATATTTT. The chain links TRBV28 to TRBJ1-3; D is unclear. The CDR3 extends over 14 amino acids. Germline V gene data show CDR1 as MDHEN and CDR2 as SYDVKM. Trimming removed 5 bases at V and 0 bases at J, with 8 bases between.

The CDR3: CASNGAGTKNIQYF. Written as DNA, the CDR3 is TGTGCCAGCAATGGGGCAGGGACCAAAAACATTCAGTACTTC. The chain uses TRBV7-9 and TRBJ2-4; D is perhaps TRBD1 (5 bases). The CDR3 has 14 amino acids. V lost 7 bases and J lost 2, with 12 bases in between. Germline values: CDR1 SEHNR, CDR2 FQNEAQ (reference sequence).